What follows are 4 T cell receptor beta chains derived from one specimen sequenced in a study of blood T cells in healthy people across ages. The authors ran a second PCR of roughly 6 to 12 cycles using a sample-barcoded 5' primer and a J-beta primer mix. TCRdb re-called the 5' RACE reads with MiXCR, one entry per CDR3 protein. The sample includes almost 800,000 distinct CDR3 sequences, about 62% of them seen just once. Sequenced material: blood. The receptors were gathered from a man aged 30-40 years in good health.

In its sample, this clonotype was seen once. The chain couples TRBV25-1 to TRBJ2-3; D is possibly TRBD2 (6 bases). The CDR3 contains 13 residues. V dropped 3 bases and J dropped 6 bases, with 10 bases sitting between them. CDR1 is MGHDK, CDR2 SYGVNS, per germline. The CDR3 here is CASSDWGVDTQYF. As DNA, the CDR3 is TGTGCCAGCAGTGATTGGGGGGTGGATACGCAGTATTTT.

This chain joins TRBV20-1 and TRBJ1-2; possible D gene TRBD1, 6 bases. The V and J ends lost 1 base and 5 bases respectively, with 17 bases between them. The CDR3 runs 15 residues. Germline assignment: CDR1 DFQATT and CDR2 SNEGSKA (reference sequence). CDR3 loop: CSARGTQGEWYGYTF. For the CDR3, the DNA is TGCAGTGCTAGAGGGACACAGGGCGAATGGTATGGCTACACCTTC.

The chain recombines TRBV27 with TRBJ2-5, with D perhaps TRBD2 (6 bases). The V end was cut by 4 bases, the J end by 3 bases, with 12 bases between. The CDR3 extends over 14 amino acids. Germline CDR1 is MNHEY and CDR2 is SMNVEV (reference sequence). The CDR3 DNA reads as TGTGCCAGCAGTTCACGGGGGACCGAAGAGACCCAGTACTTC. Its protein product is CASSSRGTEETQYF.

The rearrangement joins TRBV5-1 to TRBJ2-3; D not resolved. Germline V gene lookup returns CDR1 SGHRS and CDR2 YFSETQ. V lost 6 bases, J lost 3 bases, and 14 bases lay in between. The CDR3 loop spans 14 amino acids. The CDR3 is CASKGTGDTDTQYF. In DNA form, the CDR3 reads TGCGCCAGCAAGGGTACCGGTGATACAGATACGCAGTATTTT.